Sequencing of this TCR beta chain was carried out in a study of T cell responses to AZD1222 COVID-19 vaccine. Study conclusions and caveats: The number of AZD1222 recipients seropositive at baseline was only five to seven. Across the whole spike, CD4 TCRs peaked at regions 160-218 and 743-854. Researchers took repertoire samples only after the peak T cell response had come. Compared with day 0, the breadth and depth of the Spike-specific TCR repertoire rose significantly after two doses of AZD1222.

TCRdb's copy holds only in-frame clones and misses some; the assay was immunoSEQ multiplex PCR. The top ten hold around 4.6% of the sample, which has roughly 120,000 clones, approximately 89% seen once. Points on this clone: Its target is not known.

From germline, CDR1 is MNHEY and CDR2 SVGEGT. This CDR3 region has 16 residues. V lost 6 bases, J lost 0 bases, and 7 bases stayed unmatched. The sequenced sample was peripheral blood, obtained 28 days after the second AZD1222 dose. This chain connects TRBV6-2 or TRBV6-3 to TRBJ1-4; 7 positions match TRBD1. The sequence was collected from an adult who received the AZD1222 COVID-19 vaccine. CDR3 loop: CASSRGQSATNEKLFF. CDR3 sequence (DNA): TGTGCCAGCAGCCGGGGACAGTCTGCAACTAATGAAAAACTGTTTTTT.